Listed below are T cell receptor beta chains from one sample, sequenced in a study of blood T cell repertoires in COVID-19. Sequencing used immunoSEQ multiplex PCR; TCRdb keeps in-frame clones, though not all of them. The table records under 350,000 clones, approximately 90% of them present only once. The sample comprised PBMCs or T cells enriched from blood (not recorded which). All receptors come from a young man who had recovered from COVID-19. CDR3s include the opening cysteine and the closing phenylalanine or tryptophan. A D gene is named only where the DNA matches it firmly. Clone size is shown for a subset of rows, as once, few, many or a class of expanded clone.

TRBJ1-1,TRBV4-1,15,TRBD1,.,TGCGCCAGCAGCCAGCCGGGACAGGGCCATCCTGAAGCTTTCTTT,CASSQPGQGHPEAFF
TRBJ1-1,TRBV27,17,TRBD1,.,TGTGCCAGCAGTTTATACCGGGACAGGGGAAGGAACACTGAAGCTTTCTTT,CASSLYRDRGRNTEAFF
TRBJ1-1,TRBV4-2,14,.,once,TGTGCCAGCAGCCAAGATGGAGGGCCAGATGAAGCTTTCTTT,CASSQDGGPDEAFF
TRBJ2-7,TRBV7-6,17,.,.,TGTGCCAGCAGCTTAGCGTCACGAGACTTGGTCTCCTACGAGCAGTACTTC,CASSLASRDLVSYEQYF
TRBJ2-3,TRBV6-5,15,.,.,TGTGCCAGCAGTTACATCCAGGTCGTGGCAGATACGCAGTATTTT,CASSYIQVVADTQYF
TRBJ2-5,TRBV7-2,12,.,few,TGTGCCAGCAGCTCCTACGGGGAGACCCAGTACTTC,CASSSYGETQYF
TRBJ2-3,TRBV13,16,TRBD2,.,TGTGCCAGCAGCTTAGGCCTCGCGGGAGAAGGGGATACGCAGTATTTT,CASSLGLAGEGDTQYF
TRBJ2-7,TRBV5-1,17,TRBD1,.,TGCGCCAGCACCCGGGAGTCGGGACAGGGGGCCTCAGGCGAGCAGTACTTC,CASTRESGQGASGEQYF
TRBJ2-5,TRBV18,12,.,once,TGTGCCAGCTCCTTGCGGAAGGAGACCCAGTACTTC,CASSLRKETQYF
TRBJ2-3,TRBV27,16,.,.,TGTGCCAGCAGTCGAGCCTGGGGGCGAAGCACAGATACGCAGTATTTT,CASSRAWGRSTDTQYF
TRBJ2-7,TRBV24-1,16,.,.,TGTGCCACCTCAGGGGCTAGGGGCGGGAGCTCCTACGAGCAGTACTTC,CATSGARGGSSYEQYF
TRBJ1-5,TRBV24-1,16,TRBD1,few,TGTGCCACCAGTGACCCTAAACAGGGGGGCAATCAGCCCCAGCATTTT,CATSDPKQGGNQPQHF
TRBJ1-1,TRBV6-5,13,.,.,TGTGCCAGCAGGGCCGGGGAGAACACTGAAGCTTTCTTT,CASRAGENTEAFF
TRBJ2-7,TRBV5-6,13,.,.,TGTGCCAGCAGCTTGCCAGGGCGCCACGAGCAGTACTTC,CASSLPGRHEQYF
TRBJ2-7,TRBV5-4,13,TRBD2,.,TGTGCCAGCAGTCAGCGGGGATTATACGAGCAGTACTTC,CASSQRGLYEQYF
TRBJ2-3,TRBV27,13,TRBD2,.,TGTGCCACCGCGGGGGGGGGCACAGATACGCAGTATTTT,CATAGGGTDTQYF
TRBJ2-1,TRBV28,15,.,.,TGTGCCAGCAGTTTACGCGGGATCTCCTACAATGAGCAGTTCTTC,CASSLRGISYNEQFF
TRBJ1-6,TRBV6-4,12,.,few,TGTGCCAGCAGTGACGCGAATTCACCCCTCCACTTT,CASSDANSPLHF
TRBJ2-7,TRBV5-1,16,TRBD1,.,TGCGCCAGCAGCTTGGATTCTAGGACAGGTTCCTACGAGCAGTACTTC,CASSLDSRTGSYEQYF
TRBJ1-2,TRBV5-1,15,.,.,TGCGCCAGCAGCTTGTTGGAGGGGTTCCACTATGGCTACACCTTC,CASSLLEGFHYGYTF
TRBJ2-5,TRBV10-3,17,TRBD2,.,TGTGCCATCAGTGAGTCCCCCGGACTAGCGGGGGAAGAGACCCAGTACTTC,CAISESPGLAGEETQYF
TRBJ1-3,TRBV4-1,22,TRBD1,.,TGCGCCAGCAGCCAAGTTAAGAAGCTGAGGGACAGCGGGAGACGCTCTGGAAACACCATATATTTT,CASSQVKKLRDSGRRSGNTIYF
TRBJ1-1,TRBV7-8,14,TRBD1,.,TGTGCCAGCAGCCCCTGGACAGGGGGGACTGAAGCTTTCTTT,CASSPWTGGTEAFF
TRBJ2-3,TRBV28,16,.,.,TGTGCCAGCAGTTCCCTGAGGGGGGGAAGCACAGATACGCAGTATTTT,CASSSLRGGSTDTQYF
TRBJ2-3,TRBV7-9,19,.,.,TGTGCCAGCAGCTTATCACCCCCCACTACTAGTCGTGGCACAGATACGCAGTATTTT,CASSLSPPTTSRGTDTQYF
TRBJ1-2,TRBV4-1,12,TRBD1,.,TGCGCCACCAGGGGGGGATCCTATGGCTACACCTTC,CATRGGSYGYTF
TRBJ2-7,TRBV27,14,TRBD2,.,TGTGCCAGCAGTTTGATCTGGGGGGGGAACGAGCAGTACTTC,CASSLIWGGNEQYF
TRBJ2-3,TRBV21-1,15,.,.,TGTGCCAGCAGAGGACTAGCCGAGCCGCGGGATACGCAGTATTTT,CASRGLAEPRDTQYF
TRBJ1-5,TRBV27,14,.,.,TGTGCCAGCAGTCTGTATTCAGGGATTCAGCCCCAGCATTTT,CASSLYSGIQPQHF
TRBJ2-7,TRBV29-1,12,.,.,TGCAGCGTAAGATTTGGGGCCCTCGAGCAGTACTTC,CSVRFGALEQYF
TRBJ2-7,TRBV5-1,15,TRBD1,.,TGCGCCAGCAGCTTAGCCGGGACAGGGCCCTCCGAGCAGTACTTC,CASSLAGTGPSEQYF
TRBJ2-3,TRBV2,16,.,.,TGTGCCAGCAGCCCTATGCGCTTGCCTAGCACAGATACGCAGTATTTT,CASSPMRLPSTDTQYF
TRBJ2-5,TRBV11-3,15,TRBD2,.,TGTGCCAGCAGTCCCGGGACTAGCACCCTACAGACCCAGTACTTC,CASSPGTSTLQTQYF
TRBJ1-4,TRBV12-3/TRBV12-4,11,.,.,TGTGCCAGCAGTCTTAGTGAAAAACTGTTTTTT,CASSLSEKLFF
TRBJ2-7,TRBV6-5,11,.,.,TGTGCCAGCAGTTTTCTGTACGAGCAGTACTTC,CASSFLYEQYF
TRBJ2-3,TRBV10-2,14,TRBD2,.,TGCGCCAGCAGTGAAGGGCGGGGGGCCATTACGCAGTATTTT,CASSEGRGAITQYF
TRBJ2-1,TRBV6-5,14,.,.,TGTGCCAGCGGGAGTTCACAGGGTAGCAATGAGCAGTTCTTC,CASGSSQGSNEQFF
TRBJ1-5,TRBV19,17,.,.,TGTGCCAGTAGTACCCCAGGGTTTTTTGATAGCAATCAGCCCCAGCATTTT,CASSTPGFFDSNQPQHF
TRBJ1-4,TRBV6-5,14,TRBD1,.,TGTGCCAGCGGACCGGGACAGGGACTCGAAAAACTGTTTTTT,CASGPGQGLEKLFF
TRBJ2-1,TRBV6-5,14,TRBD2,.,TGTGCCGGGGGGGGAAGACAGCCCTACAATGAGCAGTTCTTC,CAGGGRQPYNEQFF
TRBJ2-2,TRBV28,15,TRBD2,.,TGTGCCAGCAGCACCGGGACTAGGGAGGTCGGGGAGCTGTTTTTT,CASSTGTREVGELFF
TRBJ2-5,TRBV19,15,TRBD1,.,TGTGCCAGTACCCCGGGACAGATTTTCCAAGAGACCCAGTACTTC,CASTPGQIFQETQYF
TRBJ2-2,TRBV5-6,18,.,.,TGTGCCAGCAGCTTGGGACTAGAGCCACTAGCGAACACCGGGGAGCTGTTTTTT,CASSLGLEPLANTGELFF
TRBJ1-5,TRBV15,16,TRBD1,.,TGTGCCACCAGCAGAGATCGGGACAGGGGTTCTCAGCCCCAGCATTTT,CATSRDRDRGSQPQHF
TRBJ2-7,TRBV6-5,14,TRBD2,.,TGTGCCAGCAGGGCAGCGGGAGGGTCCTACGAGCAGTACTTC,CASRAAGGSYEQYF
TRBJ2-7,TRBV6-1,15,TRBD1,few,TGTGCCAGCAGTGAAATTCGGACAGGGAGCTACGAGCAGTACTTC,CASSEIRTGSYEQYF
TRBJ2-4,TRBV7-9,15,.,.,TGTGCCAGCAGCTTACCTCGGGGAGCCAAAAACATTCAGTACTTC,CASSLPRGAKNIQYF
TRBJ2-2,TRBV3-1/TRBV3-2,15,TRBD1,.,TGTGCCAGCAGTCGAGGGGGCGTGAACACCGGGGAGCTGTTTTTT,CASSRGGVNTGELFF
TRBJ2-7,TRBV6-2/TRBV6-3,13,.,.,TGTGCCAGCAGTTTAGCGGAACTTTACGAGCAGTACTTC,CASSLAELYEQYF
TRBJ1-1,TRBV4-1,14,TRBD1,few,TGCGCCAGCAGCTTCACAGGGGGTGTGACGCGAGCTTTCTTT,CASSFTGGVTRAFF
TRBJ2-7,TRBV9,14,TRBD2,.,TGTGCCAGCAGCCCCCGACTAGCAAGGCCCGAGCAGTACTTC,CASSPRLARPEQYF
TRBJ2-5,TRBV30,18,TRBD2,.,TGTGCCTGGAGCCCACGGGGGACTAGCGGGGGGACTCAAGAGACCCAGTACTTC,CAWSPRGTSGGTQETQYF
TRBJ2-3,TRBV7-2,14,.,.,TGTGCCAGCAGCCCCGGAGACTACGCAGATACGCAGTATTTT,CASSPGDYADTQYF
TRBJ1-2,TRBV28,15,TRBD1,.,TGTGCCAGCAGTTTTGCCACAGGGGGTAACTATGGCTACACCTTC,CASSFATGGNYGYTF
TRBJ2-7,TRBV30,13,TRBD1,.,TGTGCCTGGAGTACACAGGGGCTCGACGAGCAGTACTTC,CAWSTQGLDEQYF
TRBJ1-4,TRBV21-1,16,.,.,TGTGCCAGCAGCAAAGCCAGGCCCGCAACTAATGAAAAACTGTTTTTT,CASSKARPATNEKLFF